This T cell receptor beta chain is from a study of control samples from healthy donors and cancer patients. The method was immunoSEQ multiplex PCR; TCRdb's version includes in-frame clones alone and lacks a portion of them. This sample has approximately 71,000 clones, with around nine tenths found just once. The J segment lost 0 bases and the V segment lost 1 base, leaving 5 bases of the junction unmatched. The CDR3 loop spans 16 amino acids. Germline CDR1 reads KGHSH; CDR2 reads LQKENI. V gene TRBV18 combines with J gene TRBJ1-1; 7 nucleotides line up with TRBD1. The receptor's source is a man in his 60s with lung cancer. Material for sequencing was PBMCs. The CDR3 DNA follows: TGTGCCAGCTCACCACAGGGGGCTGGAGTGAACACTGAAGCTTTCTTT. Its protein is CASSPQGAGVNTEAFF.